The entry below gives a single T cell receptor beta chain sequence along with its context. Its antigen is not known. This sample was taken from a study of cytomegalovirus exposure and HLA in healthy donors. Overall study findings and caveats: Associated with cytomegalovirus, according to the listing, were 150 to 200 TCR beta chains. Most TCRs appeared rarely, but some public TCRs recurred in many donors. With high specificity and sensitivity, the classifier reportedly diagnosed cytomegalovirus status.

The assay was immunoSEQ multiplex PCR, and TCRdb's table has in-frame clones only and misses some. This sample has about 150,000 clones, with roughly 93% found just once. This sequence was found in a man aged 18-30 years in good health and CMV-seropositive. The sample consisted of PBMCs.

CDR3 sequence: CASRAPTGTTGELFF. CDR3 nucleotide sequence: TGTGCCAGCAGAGCCCCAACAGGGACGACCGGGGAGCTGTTTTTT. The J gene is TRBJ2-2, the V gene TRBV6-5; tentative D call: TRBD1 (6 bases). With 6 bases removed from V and 5 bases from J, the gap between germline ends came to 16 bases. This CDR3 is built from 15 residues. Germline CDR1 and CDR2: MNHEY and SVGAGI.